These 25 T cell receptor beta chains were sequenced from one sample in a study of blood T cell repertoires in COVID-19. Clones were sequenced by immunoSEQ multiplex PCR, and TCRdb holds only the in-frame ones, with some missing. Here the sample spans approximately 140,000 clones, 80% to 85% being singletons. Sequenced input: peripheral blood. The receptors were gathered from a young man with COVID-19, enrolled during active disease.

The chain couples TRBV20-1 to TRBJ2-3, with a possible D match to TRBD1 (6 bases). Germline assignment: CDR1 DFQATT and CDR2 SNEGSKA (reference sequence). V was clipped by 7 bases and J by 5 bases, with 10 bases between them. The CDR3 is 11 amino acids. CDR3 nucleotides: TGCAGTGGTATCAGGGGAGATACGCAGTATTTT. This gives the protein CSGIRGDTQYF.

This sequence joins TRBV30 and TRBJ2-5, with a tentative D call TRBD1 (6 bases). The V end lost 2 bases, the J end lost 1 base, and 11 bases lay between the germline ends. Germline V CDR1 and CDR2: GTSNPN, SVGIG (reference sequence). This CDR3 region has 14 residues. The CDR3 is CAWSPDRPQETQYF. CDR3 sequence (DNA): TGTGCCTGGAGTCCCGACAGGCCCCAAGAGACCCAGTACTTC.

A word on this clone: The sample has other DNA sequences that encode this CDR3 too. This chain joins TRBV5-4 and TRBJ2-1, with 10 positions matching TRBD2. This CDR3 comprises 15 residues. Trimming removed 1 base from V and 3 bases from J; junction bases left unmatched: 1. Per germline, CDR1 SGHNT and CDR2 YYREEE (reference sequence). For the CDR3, the DNA is TGTGCCAGCAGCTTGTCTAGCGGGAGCTACAATGAGCAGTTCTTC. Translated, it gives CASSLSSGSYNEQFF.

The chain combines TRBV18 with TRBJ2-6, with 7 bases identical to TRBD1. The germline gives CDR1 KGHSH, CDR2 LQKENI. The CDR3 runs 15 residues. V lost 6 bases and J lost 3; bases outside the gene matches: 5. CDR3 loop: CASSSTGNGANVLTF. CDR3 sequence (DNA): TGTGCCAGCTCCTCGACAGGGAATGGGGCCAACGTCCTGACTTTC.

V gene TRBV6-5 combines with J gene TRBJ1-2, with 8 bases that match TRBD1. The CDR3 loop spans 13 amino acids. The germline gives CDR1 MNHEY, CDR2 SVGAGI. With 7 bases clipped from V and 4 bases from J, the junction kept 5 bases outside the gene matches. CDR3 loop: CASKPGGFYGYTF. CDR3 in DNA: TGTGCCAGCAAGCCAGGGGGCTTCTATGGCTACACCTTC.

This clone appeared a single time. This chain links TRBV28 with TRBJ1-1, with unresolved D. Trimming pared 3 bases from V and 1 base from J, leaving 6 bases between. Germline lookup yields CDR1 MDHEN and CDR2 SYDVKM. The CDR3 length is 13 residues. The CDR3 reads CASSFPENTEAFF. The CDR3 region has the DNA TGTGCCAGCAGTTTCCCAGAGAACACTGAAGCTTTCTTT.

The V and J genes are TRBV21-1 and TRBJ1-1. TRBV21-1 is a recognized pseudogene. The CDR3 has 15 residues. The CDR3 protein is CASSAEGGLNTEAFF. CDR3 DNA sequence: TGTGCCAGCAGCGCTGAAGGAGGGCTGAACACTGAAGCTTTCTTT.

In this sample, this clone turned up a few times. The V gene is TRBV19, the J gene TRBJ2-2; 9 bases are shared with TRBD2. Germline V gene lookup returns CDR1 LNHDA and CDR2 SQIVND (reference sequence). V shed 6 bases and J 2 bases; nucleotides not matched to a gene: 7. The CDR3 runs to 16 residues. The CDR3 nucleotides are TGTGCCAGTAGGAGATCTAGCGGGACTAACACCGGGGAGCTGTTTTTT. It yields the protein CASRRSSGTNTGELFF.

The V and J genes are TRBV7-2 and TRBJ2-3, with 10 nucleotides matching TRBD2. Trimming at V came to 5 bases and at J to 4 bases, leaving 3 bases not matched to a gene. Looked up from germline, CDR1 is SGHTA and CDR2 is FQGNSA. This CDR3 region has 14 residues. CDR3 DNA: TGTGCCAGCAGCCCCGGGACTAGCGCAGATACGCAGTATTTT. Protein product: CASSPGTSADTQYF.

The CDR3 coding sequence is TGTGCCAGCAGCATGTACGGGGAGCTGTTTTTT. The encoded protein is CASSMYGELFF. The chain couples TRBV21-1 to TRBJ2-2; the table calls TRBD2, which could not be checked here. TRBV21-1 is labeled a pseudogene. There are 11 residues in the CDR3.

This clone was observed a single time. The chain joins TRBV3-1 (or the pseudogene TRBV3-2) to TRBJ1-1, with 8 bases that match TRBD1. V was clipped by 5 bases and J by 0 bases; unmatched bases: 8. This CDR3 spans 16 amino acids. Germline V gene lookup returns CDR1 LGHDT and CDR2 YNNKEL (reference sequence). This chain's CDR3 is CASSDRQGRVNTEAFF. For the CDR3, the DNA is TGTGCCAGCAGCGACCGACAGGGGAGGGTGAACACTGAAGCTTTCTTT.

V is TRBV7-8 and J is TRBJ1-1, with 7 bases matching TRBD1. Germline V CDR1 and CDR2: SGHVS, FQNEAQ. The junction had 3 bases not matched to a gene; V was cut back by 5 bases and J by 3 bases. The CDR3 runs 13 residues. This CDR3 reads CASSATGDTEAFF. The DNA for the CDR3 is TGTGCCAGCAGCGCCACAGGGGACACTGAAGCTTTCTTT.

The chain carries TRBV7-2 and TRBJ1-3, with D unclear. Trimming left V 3 bases short and J 8 bases short, with 11 bases between. Germline V gives CDR1 SGHTA, CDR2 FQGNSA. This CDR3 is built from 13 residues. CDR3 amino acids: CASSFSAGDTIYF. For the CDR3, the DNA is TGTGCCAGCAGCTTCAGTGCCGGGGACACCATATATTTT.

V is TRBV7-2 and J is TRBJ1-2, with TRBD1 identical over 9 bases. In germline, CDR1 is SGHTA, CDR2 FQGNSA. The CDR3 length is 13 residues. J gave up 8 bases and V 3 bases, and 4 bases lay outside the gene matches. The CDR3 coding sequence is TGTGCCAGCAGCTTGGGACAGGGACGCGGCTACACCTTC. It codes for CASSLGQGRGYTF.

This CDR3 reads CASSPRTGPNTEAFF. The CDR3 region has the DNA TGTGCCAGCTCACCCAGGACAGGGCCGAACACTGAAGCTTTCTTT. The V gene is TRBV18, the J gene TRBJ1-1, with TRBD1 matching over 8 bases. The CDR3 totals 15 residues. Trimming at V came to 3 bases and at J to 1 base, leaving 4 bases not matched to a gene. Germline lookup yields CDR1 KGHSH and CDR2 LQKENI.

The genes are TRBV5-1 and TRBJ2-1; no definite D call. The germline V gene has CDR1 SGHRS and CDR2 YFSETQ. The length of the CDR3 is 12 residues. V lost 0 bases, J lost 7 bases, and 5 bases lay in between. DNA of the CDR3: TGCGCCAGCAGCTTGGGCGTGAATGAGCAGTTCTTC. Residues: CASSLGVNEQFF.

J is TRBJ1-5 and V is TRBV7-9, with unresolved D. This CDR3 is built from 14 residues. Trimming shortened V by 1 base and J by 4 bases, and 8 bases separated the two germline ends. Germline V gene lookup returns CDR1 SEHNR and CDR2 FQNEAQ (reference sequence). The DNA for the CDR3 is TGTGCCAGCAGCTTAGGCGGCGGGAATCAGCCCCAGCATTTT. It yields the protein CASSLGGGNQPQHF.

The chain joins TRBV28 to TRBJ2-2; D might be TRBD1 (5 bases). CDR1 is MDHEN, CDR2 SYDVKM, per germline. Trimming stripped 5 bases from V and 2 bases from J, with 9 bases between. The CDR3 runs to 14 residues. CDR3 amino acids: CASSGQGNTGELFF. The CDR3, as DNA: TGTGCCAGCAGTGGGCAGGGTAACACCGGGGAGCTGTTTTTT.

V gene TRBV4-2 combines with J gene TRBJ2-2; TRBD2 might be the D (5 bases). This CDR3 comprises 15 residues. Germline V gene lookup returns CDR1 LGHNA and CDR2 YNFKEQ. Trimming stripped 4 bases from V and 1 base from J, with 10 bases between. CDR3 sequence reads: CASSRAEGNTGELFF. The CDR3 DNA follows: TGTGCCAGCAGCCGAGCCGAGGGGAACACCGGGGAGCTGTTTTTT.

The V and J genes are TRBV30 and TRBJ2-2, with 8 bases matching TRBD2. The CDR3 totals 14 residues. Trimming at V came to 5 bases and at J to 1 base, leaving 3 bases not matched to a gene. CDR1 and CDR2 from the germline V gene are GTSNPN and SVGIG (reference sequence). CDR3: CAWRSGGNTGELFF. The CDR3 region has the DNA TGTGCCTGGCGGAGCGGGGGGAACACCGGGGAGCTGTTTTTT.

The chain is built from TRBV24-1 and TRBJ2-7; 10 bases are a match to TRBD2. The junction had 5 bases not matched to a gene; V was cut back by 4 bases and J by 3 bases. The CDR3 contains 15 residues. Per the germline V gene, CDR1 is KGHDR and CDR2 is SFDVKD. CDR3 residues: CATSERTSGSYEQYF. The CDR3 DNA reads TGTGCCACCAGTGAAAGGACTAGCGGAAGCTACGAGCAGTACTTC.

This clone was recorded a few times. This chain joins TRBV19 and TRBJ2-1; 12 nucleotides agree with TRBD1. Germline CDR1 LNHDA, CDR2 SQIVND (reference sequence). The trim removed 10 bases at V and 6 bases at J, leaving 7 bases unmatched. This CDR3 contains 14 residues. The CDR3 loop is CATKGQGAPNEQFF. The DNA of the CDR3 is TGTGCCACCAAGGGACAGGGGGCGCCCAATGAGCAGTTCTTC.

This chain joins TRBV25-1 and TRBJ2-1; D is uncertain. The V and J ends lost 1 base and 5 bases respectively, with 6 bases between them. Germline loops: CDR1 MGHDK, CDR2 SYGVNS. This CDR3 has 13 residues. The chain's CDR3 is CASSEWADNEQFF. The CDR3 DNA reads TGTGCCAGCAGTGAATGGGCAGACAATGAGCAGTTCTTC.

In DNA form, the CDR3 reads TGTGCCAGGCGATGGCTAGCGGAGGGGGCCAAAAACATTCAGTACTTC. It translates to CARRWLAEGAKNIQYF. This chain joins TRBV7-6 and TRBJ2-4, with 7 bases identical to TRBD2. Per the germline V gene, CDR1 is SGHVS and CDR2 is FNYEAQ. This CDR3 comprises 16 residues. Losses at the gene ends were 9 bases for V and 1 base for J; bases not matched to a gene: 12. Complete variable domain (other parts from reference TRBV7-6 and TRBJ2-4): GAGVSQSPRYKVTKRGQDVALRCDPISGHVSLYWYRQALGQGPEFLTYFNYEAQQDKSGLPNDRFSAERPEGSISTLTIQRTEQRDSAMYRCARRWLAEGAKNIQYFGAGTRLSVL.

This clone was found once. This chain uses TRBV7-3 with TRBJ1-2; D perhaps matches TRBD1 (6 bases). The germline V gene has CDR1 SGHTA and CDR2 FQGTGA. Between the trimmed V and J ends, which lost 2 bases and 6 bases, there was a span of 10 bases. The CDR3 loop spans 13 amino acids. This CDR3 reads CASSLGTPHGYTF. CDR3 in DNA: TGTGCCAGCAGCTTAGGGACACCCCATGGCTACACCTTC.